This T cell receptor (beta chain) appears in the sequencing data of a study of T cell repertoires in cytomegalovirus infection. In TCRdb, the reads were re-called with MiXCR into one record per CDR3 protein. In the table there are roughly 180,000 distinct CDR3 sequences, about 20% of which are singletons. This clonotype was found a few times. Its antigen remains unidentified. This CDR3 is 15 amino acids long. The V end lost 2 bases, the J end lost 2 bases, and 13 bases lay between the germline ends. Germline lookup yields CDR1 SNHLY and CDR2 FYNNEI. The chain carries TRBV2 and TRBJ2-7, with D possibly TRBD2 on 6 matching bases. This receptor was identified in a human donor in good health (CMV status not recorded). Some clones in this sample may be carry-over from other donors' samples. Sequencing used CD8+ T cells from cultured PBMCs, obtained from culture after CMV antigen stimulation. The CDR3 loop reads CASSEWGDEAYEQYF. The CDR3 nucleotides read TGTGCCAGCAGTGAATGGGGGGACGAAGCCTACGAGCAGTACTTC.